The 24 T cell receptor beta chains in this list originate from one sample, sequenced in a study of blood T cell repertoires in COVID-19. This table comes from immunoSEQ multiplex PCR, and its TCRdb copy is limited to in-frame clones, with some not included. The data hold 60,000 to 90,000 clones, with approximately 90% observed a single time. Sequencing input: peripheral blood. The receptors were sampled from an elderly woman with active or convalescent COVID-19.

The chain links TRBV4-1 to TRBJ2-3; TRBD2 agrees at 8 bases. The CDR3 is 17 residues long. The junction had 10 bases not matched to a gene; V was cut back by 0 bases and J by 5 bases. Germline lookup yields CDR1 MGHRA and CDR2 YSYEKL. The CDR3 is CASSQDSREGRGDTQYF. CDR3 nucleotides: TGCGCCAGCAGCCAAGATTCTCGGGAGGGCCGAGGAGATACGCAGTATTTT.

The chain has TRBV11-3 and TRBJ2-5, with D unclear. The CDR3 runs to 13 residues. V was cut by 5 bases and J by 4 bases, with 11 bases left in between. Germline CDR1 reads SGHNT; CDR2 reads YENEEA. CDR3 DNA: TGTGCCAGCAGCGGTAGCTTTGGAGAGACCCAGTACTTC. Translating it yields CASSGSFGETQYF.

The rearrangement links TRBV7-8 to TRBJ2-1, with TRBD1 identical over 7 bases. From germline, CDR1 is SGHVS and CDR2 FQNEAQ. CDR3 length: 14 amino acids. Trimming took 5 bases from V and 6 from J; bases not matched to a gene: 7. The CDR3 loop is CASSPDRSANEQFF. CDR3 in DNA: TGTGCCAGCAGCCCGGACAGGTCAGCCAATGAGCAGTTCTTC.

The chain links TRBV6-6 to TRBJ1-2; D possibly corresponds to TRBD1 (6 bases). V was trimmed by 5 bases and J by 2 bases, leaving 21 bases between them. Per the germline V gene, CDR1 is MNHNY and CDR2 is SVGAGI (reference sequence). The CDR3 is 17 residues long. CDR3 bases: TGTGCCAGCAGTCGCCCGGGGGGCGGATTCTTAAACTATGGCTACACCTTC. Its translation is CASSRPGGGFLNYGYTF.

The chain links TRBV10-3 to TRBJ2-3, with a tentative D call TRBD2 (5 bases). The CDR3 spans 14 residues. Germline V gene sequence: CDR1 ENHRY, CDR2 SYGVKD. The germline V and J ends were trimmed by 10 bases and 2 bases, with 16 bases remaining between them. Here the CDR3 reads CATCRTGNTDTQYF. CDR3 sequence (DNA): TGTGCCACCTGCCGGACCGGGAACACAGATACGCAGTATTTT.

The CDR3 nucleotides are TGTGCCAGCAGCTCGACAGGGGTGAACACCGGGGAGCTGTTTTTT. Translating gives CASSSTGVNTGELFF. The chain couples TRBV5-6 to TRBJ2-2, with 8 bases that match TRBD1. CDR1 is SGHDT and CDR2 is YYEEEE in the germline V gene. J gave up 1 base and V 3 bases, and 2 bases lay outside the gene matches. The CDR3 is 15 residues long.

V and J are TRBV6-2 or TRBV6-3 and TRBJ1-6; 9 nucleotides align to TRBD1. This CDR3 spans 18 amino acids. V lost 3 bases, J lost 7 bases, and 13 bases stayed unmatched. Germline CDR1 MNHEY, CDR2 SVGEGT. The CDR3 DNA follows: TGTGCCAGCAGTTATCCGGAAGTCACAGGGGGCGAAAATTCACCCCTCCACTTT. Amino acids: CASSYPEVTGGENSPLHF.

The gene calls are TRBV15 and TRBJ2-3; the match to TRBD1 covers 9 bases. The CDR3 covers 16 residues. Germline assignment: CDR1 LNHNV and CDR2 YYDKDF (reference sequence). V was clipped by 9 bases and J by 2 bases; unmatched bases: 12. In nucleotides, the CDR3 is TGTGCCACTCAAGCTCCGGGACAGGGCCTCACAGATACGCAGTATTTT. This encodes CATQAPGQGLTDTQYF.

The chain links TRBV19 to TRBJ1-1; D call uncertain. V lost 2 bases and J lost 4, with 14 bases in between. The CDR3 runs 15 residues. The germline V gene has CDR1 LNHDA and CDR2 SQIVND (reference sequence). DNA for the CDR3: TGTGCCAGTAGTATACTCTTTCAGAGCGGCACTGAAGCTTTCTTT. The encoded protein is CASSILFQSGTEAFF.

Written as DNA, the CDR3 is TGTGCCAGCAGCCCCCATGGACTAGTGGGAGAGACCCAGTACTTC. This codes for CASSPHGLVGETQYF. The chain carries TRBV7-9 and TRBJ2-5; TRBD2 aligns across 7 bases. In germline, CDR1 is SEHNR, CDR2 FQNEAQ (reference sequence). The CDR3 loop spans 15 amino acids. The ends lost 5 bases at V and 4 bases at J; junction bases unmatched: 10.

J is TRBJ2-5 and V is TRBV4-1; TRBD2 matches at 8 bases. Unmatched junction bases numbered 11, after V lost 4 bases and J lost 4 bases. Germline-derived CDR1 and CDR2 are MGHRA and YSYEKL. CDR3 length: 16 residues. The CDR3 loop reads CASSLGLAGGVETQYF. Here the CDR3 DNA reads TGCGCCAGCAGCCTAGGACTTGCGGGGGGCGTAGAGACCCAGTACTTC.

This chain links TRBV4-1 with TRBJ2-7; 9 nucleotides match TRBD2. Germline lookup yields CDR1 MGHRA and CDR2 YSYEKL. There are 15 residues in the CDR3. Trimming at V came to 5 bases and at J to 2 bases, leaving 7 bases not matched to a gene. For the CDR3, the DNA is TGCGCCAGCAGCATGAGACTAGCGGACACCTACGAGCAGTACTTC. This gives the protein CASSMRLADTYEQYF.

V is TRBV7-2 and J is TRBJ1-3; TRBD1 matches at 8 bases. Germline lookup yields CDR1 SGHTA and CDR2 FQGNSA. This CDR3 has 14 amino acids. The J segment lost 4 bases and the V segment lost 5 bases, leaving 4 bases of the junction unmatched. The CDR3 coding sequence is TGTGCCAGCAGCCCCTGGGACAGGGGAAACACCATATATTTT. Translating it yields CASSPWDRGNTIYF. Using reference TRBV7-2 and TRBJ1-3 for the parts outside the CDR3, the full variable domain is GAGVSQSPSNKVTEKGKDVELRCDPISGHTALYWYRQSLGQGLEFLIYFQGNSAPDKSGLPSDRFSAERTGGSVSTLTIQRTQQEDSAVYLCASSPWDRGNTIYFGEGSWLTVV.

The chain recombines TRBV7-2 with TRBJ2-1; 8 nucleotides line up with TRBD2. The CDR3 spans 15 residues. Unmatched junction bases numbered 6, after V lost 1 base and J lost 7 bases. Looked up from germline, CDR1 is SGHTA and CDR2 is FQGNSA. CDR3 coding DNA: TGTGCCAGCAGCTTAGACGGGAGGGCCTGGAATGAGCAGTTCTTC. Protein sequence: CASSLDGRAWNEQFF.

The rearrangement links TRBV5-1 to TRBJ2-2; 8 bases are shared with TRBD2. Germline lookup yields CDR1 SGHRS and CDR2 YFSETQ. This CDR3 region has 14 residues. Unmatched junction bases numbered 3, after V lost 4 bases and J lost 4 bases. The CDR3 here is CASSREGSTGELFF. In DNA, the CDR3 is TGCGCCAGCAGCCGGGAGGGGAGCACCGGGGAGCTGTTTTTT.

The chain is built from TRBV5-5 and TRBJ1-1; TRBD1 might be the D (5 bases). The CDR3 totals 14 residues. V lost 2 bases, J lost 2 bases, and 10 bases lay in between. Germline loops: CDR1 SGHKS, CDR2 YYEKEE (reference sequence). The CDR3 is CASSLGVFNTEAFF. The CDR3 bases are TGTGCCAGCAGCTTAGGGGTATTTAACACTGAAGCTTTCTTT.

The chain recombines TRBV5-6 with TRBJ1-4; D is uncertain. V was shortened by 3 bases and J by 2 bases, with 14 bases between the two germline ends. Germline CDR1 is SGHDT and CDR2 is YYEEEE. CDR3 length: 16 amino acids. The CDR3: CASSSLGSSTNEKLFF. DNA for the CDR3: TGTGCCAGCAGCTCCCTCGGGAGCTCCACTAATGAAAAACTGTTTTTT.

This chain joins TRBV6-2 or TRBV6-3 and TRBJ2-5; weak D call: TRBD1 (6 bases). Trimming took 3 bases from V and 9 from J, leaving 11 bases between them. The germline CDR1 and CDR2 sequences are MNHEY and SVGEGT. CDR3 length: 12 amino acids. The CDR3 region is CASSYRPGAQYF. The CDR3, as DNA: TGTGCCAGCAGTTATCGGCCAGGGGCCCAGTACTTC.

CDR3 DNA sequence: TGTGCCAGCAGCTTTGACGAATATTTAGGGGTTGGCTACACCTTC. Its translation: CASSFDEYLGVGYTF. This chain uses TRBV7-2 with TRBJ1-2; possibly TRBD1 for D (5 bases). Germline-derived CDR1 and CDR2 are SGHTA and FQGNSA. CDR3 size: 15 residues. V was pared by 3 bases and J by 7 bases, with 18 bases between.

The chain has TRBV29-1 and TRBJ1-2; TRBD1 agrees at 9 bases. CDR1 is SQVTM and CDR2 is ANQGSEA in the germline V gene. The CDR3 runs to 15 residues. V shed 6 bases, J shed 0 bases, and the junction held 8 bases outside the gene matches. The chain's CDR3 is CSVPGTGLSNYGYTF. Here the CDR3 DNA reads TGCAGCGTCCCCGGGACAGGGCTCTCTAACTATGGCTACACCTTC.

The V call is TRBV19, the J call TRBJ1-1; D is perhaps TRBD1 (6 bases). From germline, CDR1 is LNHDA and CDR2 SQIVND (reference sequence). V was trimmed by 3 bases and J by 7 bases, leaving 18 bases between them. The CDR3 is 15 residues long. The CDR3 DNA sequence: TGTGCCAGTAGTATCCCGAACATGTTAGGGGGTGAAGCTTTCTTT. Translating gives CASSIPNMLGGEAFF.

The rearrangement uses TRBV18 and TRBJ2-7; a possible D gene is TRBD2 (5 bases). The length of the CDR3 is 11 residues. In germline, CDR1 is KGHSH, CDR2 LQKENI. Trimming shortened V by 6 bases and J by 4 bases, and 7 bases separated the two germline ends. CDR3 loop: CASSDLYEQYF. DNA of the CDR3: TGTGCCAGCTCGGACTTATACGAGCAGTACTTC.

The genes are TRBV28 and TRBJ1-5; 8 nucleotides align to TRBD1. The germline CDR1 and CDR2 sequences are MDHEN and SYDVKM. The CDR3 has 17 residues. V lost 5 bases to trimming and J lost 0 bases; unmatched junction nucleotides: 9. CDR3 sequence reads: CASSPPPTGASNQPQHF. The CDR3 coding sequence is TGTGCCAGCAGTCCCCCCCCGACAGGGGCTAGCAATCAGCCCCAGCATTTT.

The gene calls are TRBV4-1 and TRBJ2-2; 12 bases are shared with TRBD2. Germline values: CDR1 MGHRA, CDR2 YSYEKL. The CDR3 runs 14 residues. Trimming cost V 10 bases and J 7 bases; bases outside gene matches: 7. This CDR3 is CAKTSGRKDGELFF. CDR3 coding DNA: TGCGCCAAAACTAGCGGGAGGAAGGACGGGGAGCTGTTTTTT.